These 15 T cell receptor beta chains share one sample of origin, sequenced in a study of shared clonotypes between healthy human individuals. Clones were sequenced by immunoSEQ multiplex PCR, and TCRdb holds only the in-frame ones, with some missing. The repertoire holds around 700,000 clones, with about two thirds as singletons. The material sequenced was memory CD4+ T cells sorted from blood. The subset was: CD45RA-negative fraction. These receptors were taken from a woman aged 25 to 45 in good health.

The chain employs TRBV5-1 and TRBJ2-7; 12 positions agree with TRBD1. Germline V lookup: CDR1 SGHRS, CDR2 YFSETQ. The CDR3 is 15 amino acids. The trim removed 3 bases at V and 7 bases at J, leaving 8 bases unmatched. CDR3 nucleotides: TGCGCCAGCAGCTCACCGGGACAGGGGGCGGGGGAGCAGTACTTC. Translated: CASSSPGQGAGEQYF.

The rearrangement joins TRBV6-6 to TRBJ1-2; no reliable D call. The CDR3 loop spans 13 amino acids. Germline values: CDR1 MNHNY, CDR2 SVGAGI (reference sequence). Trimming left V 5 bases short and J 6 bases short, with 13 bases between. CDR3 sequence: CASSGRGLDGYTF. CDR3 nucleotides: TGTGCCAGCAGTGGTAGAGGCCTCGATGGCTACACCTTC.

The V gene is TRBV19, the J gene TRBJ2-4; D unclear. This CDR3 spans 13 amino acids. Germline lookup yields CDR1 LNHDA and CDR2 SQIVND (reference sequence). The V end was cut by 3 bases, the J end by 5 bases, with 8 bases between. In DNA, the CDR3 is TGTGCCAGTAGTATCCAGACCCAAAACATTCAGTACTTC. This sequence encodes CASSIQTQNIQYF.

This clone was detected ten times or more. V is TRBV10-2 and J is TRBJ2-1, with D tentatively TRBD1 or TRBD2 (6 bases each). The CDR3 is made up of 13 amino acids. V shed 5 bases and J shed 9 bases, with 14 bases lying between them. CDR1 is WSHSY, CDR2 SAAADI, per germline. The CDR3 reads CASSLQGGGEQFF. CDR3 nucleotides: TGCGCCAGCAGTTTACAGGGAGGAGGTGAGCAGTTCTTC.

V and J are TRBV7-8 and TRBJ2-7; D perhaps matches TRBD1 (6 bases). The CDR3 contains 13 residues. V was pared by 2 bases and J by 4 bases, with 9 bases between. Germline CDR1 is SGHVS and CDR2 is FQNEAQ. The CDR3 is CASSLTGTYEQYF. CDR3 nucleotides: TGTGCCAGCAGCTTAACGGGGACATACGAGCAGTACTTC. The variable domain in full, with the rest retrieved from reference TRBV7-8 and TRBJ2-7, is GAGVSQSPRYKVAKRGQDVALRCDPISGHVSLFWYQQALGQGPEFLTYFQNEAQLDKSGLPSDRFFAERPEGSVSTLKIQRTQQEDSAVYLCASSLTGTYEQYFGPGTRLTVT.

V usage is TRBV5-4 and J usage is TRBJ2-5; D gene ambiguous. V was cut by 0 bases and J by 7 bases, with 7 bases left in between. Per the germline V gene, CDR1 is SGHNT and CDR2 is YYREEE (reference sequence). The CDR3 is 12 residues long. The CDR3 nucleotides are TGTGCCAGCAGCTTGGAGAGTGCGACCCAGTACTTC. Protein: CASSLESATQYF.

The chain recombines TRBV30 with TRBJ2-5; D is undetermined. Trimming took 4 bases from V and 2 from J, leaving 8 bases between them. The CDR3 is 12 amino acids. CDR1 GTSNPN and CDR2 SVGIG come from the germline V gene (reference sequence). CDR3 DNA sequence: TGTGCCTGGACGACCCAACAAGAGACCCAGTACTTC. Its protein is CAWTTQQETQYF.

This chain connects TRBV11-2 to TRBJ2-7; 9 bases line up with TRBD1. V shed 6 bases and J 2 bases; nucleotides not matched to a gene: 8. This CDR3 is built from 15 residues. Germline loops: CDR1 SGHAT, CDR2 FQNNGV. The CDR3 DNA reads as TGTGCCAGCAGGAGTGTCCGGGACAGGGCCTACGAGCAGTACTTC. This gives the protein CASRSVRDRAYEQYF.

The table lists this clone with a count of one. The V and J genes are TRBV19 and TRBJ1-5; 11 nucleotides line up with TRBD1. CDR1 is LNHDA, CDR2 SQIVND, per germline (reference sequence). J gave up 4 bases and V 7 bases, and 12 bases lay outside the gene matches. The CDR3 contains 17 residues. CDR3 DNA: TGTGCCAGTAATACGGGACAGGGGGGATATATTAATCAGCCCCAGCATTTT. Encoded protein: CASNTGQGGYINQPQHF.

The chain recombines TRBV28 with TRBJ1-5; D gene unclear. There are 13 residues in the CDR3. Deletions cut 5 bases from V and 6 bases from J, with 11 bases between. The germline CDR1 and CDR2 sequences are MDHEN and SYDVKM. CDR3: CASSPWMVQPQHF. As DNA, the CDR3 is TGTGCCAGCAGTCCCTGGATGGTTCAGCCCCAGCATTTT.

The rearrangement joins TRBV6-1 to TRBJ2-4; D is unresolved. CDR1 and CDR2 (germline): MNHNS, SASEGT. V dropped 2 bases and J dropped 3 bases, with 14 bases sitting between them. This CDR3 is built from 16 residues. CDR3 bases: TGTGCCAGCAGTGAACCTTTCCGGACGGACAAAAACATTCAGTACTTC. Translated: CASSEPFRTDKNIQYF.

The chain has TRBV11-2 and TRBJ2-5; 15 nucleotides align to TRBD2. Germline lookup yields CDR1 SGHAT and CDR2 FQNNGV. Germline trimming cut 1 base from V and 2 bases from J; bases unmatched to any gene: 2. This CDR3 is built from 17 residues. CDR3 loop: CASSLAGTSGGQETQYF. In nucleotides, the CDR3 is TGTGCCAGCAGCTTAGCGGGGACTAGCGGGGGGCAAGAGACCCAGTACTTC.

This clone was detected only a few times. CDR3 sequence: CASSGRFKAFF. The CDR3 region has the DNA TGTGCCAGTAGTGGACGTTTTAAAGCTTTCTTT. The rearrangement uses TRBV19 and TRBJ1-1, with D unresolved. The CDR3 is 11 amino acids. V dropped 5 bases and J dropped 9 bases, with 10 bases sitting between them. Germline values: CDR1 LNHDA, CDR2 SQIVND (reference sequence).

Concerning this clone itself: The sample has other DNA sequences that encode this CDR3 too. The CDR3 nucleotides are TGTGCCAGCAGCTTACGGCGGACGAATGAAAAACTGTTTTTT. It encodes CASSLRRTNEKLFF. This rearrangement joins TRBV7-2 to TRBJ1-4, with D unresolved. The CDR3 contains 14 residues. Germline lookup yields CDR1 SGHTA and CDR2 FQGNSA. V gave up 2 bases and J gave up 5 bases, with 9 bases separating them. The variable domain in full, with the rest retrieved from reference TRBV7-2 and TRBJ1-4, is GAGVSQSPSNKVTEKGKDVELRCDPISGHTALYWYRQSLGQGLEFLIYFQGNSAPDKSGLPSDRFSAERTGGSVSTLTIQRTQQEDSAVYLCASSLRRTNEKLFFGSGTQLSVL.

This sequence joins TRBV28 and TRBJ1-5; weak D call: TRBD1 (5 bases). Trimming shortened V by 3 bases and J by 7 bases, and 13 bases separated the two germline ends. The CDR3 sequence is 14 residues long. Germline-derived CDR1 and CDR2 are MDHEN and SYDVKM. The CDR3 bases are TGTGCCAGCAGTTTTTCGGGTGGGGCCCAGCCCCAGCATTTT. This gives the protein CASSFSGGAQPQHF.